The 5 T cell receptor beta chains below all came from one sample that was sequenced in a study of cytomegalovirus exposure and HLA in healthy donors. The PCR was carried out with 60 Vbeta primers and 13 Jbeta primers. Profiled with immunoSEQ multiplex PCR; TCRdb holds only in-frame clones, not every one. The data show 160,000 or so clones, with about 80% seen just once and roughly 4.7% held by the top ten. The sample consisted of PBMCs. These receptors were taken from a young man in good health and CMV-seronegative.

The chain uses TRBV7-9 and TRBJ1-5; D unresolved. The V end lost 3 bases, the J end lost 2 bases, and 8 bases lay between the germline ends. The CDR3 is 14 residues long. The germline CDR1 and CDR2 sequences are SEHNR and FQNEAQ (reference sequence). CDR3 DNA: TGTGCCAGCAGCTTGGTGGGAGGCAATCAGCCCCAGCATTTT. Its protein is CASSLVGGNQPQHF.

This clone has a handful of counts. The rearrangement links TRBV10-3 to TRBJ1-6; possibly TRBD1 for D (5 bases). CDR1 is ENHRY and CDR2 is SYGVKD in the germline V gene. This CDR3 region has 13 residues. V was trimmed by 3 bases and J by 11 bases, leaving 11 bases between them. The CDR3 sequence: CAISDDSSPPLHF. CDR3 bases: TGTGCCATCAGTGATGACAGTTCTCCACCCCTCCACTTT.

This chain's CDR3 is CASRLAVLSSYNEQFF. CDR3 sequence (DNA): TGTGCCAGCCGACTAGCGGTACTTAGCTCCTACAATGAGCAGTTCTTC. The V gene is TRBV2, the J gene TRBJ2-1; 9 positions match TRBD2. The germline CDR1 and CDR2 sequences are SNHLY and FYNNEI. CDR3 length: 16 residues. The junction had 8 bases not matched to a gene; V was cut back by 8 bases and J by 0 bases. The full variable domain, with the rest looked up from reference TRBV2 and TRBJ2-1, is EPEVTQTPSHQVTQMGQEVILRCVPISNHLYFYWYRQILGQKVEFLVSFYNNEISEKSEIFDDQFSVERPDGSNFTLKIRSTKLEDSAMYFCASRLAVLSSYNEQFFGPGTRLTVL.

V and J are TRBV4-1 and TRBJ1-5; maybe TRBD1 (5 bases). The CDR3 length is 15 residues. Trimming pared 0 bases from V and 3 bases from J, leaving 9 bases between. CDR1 MGHRA and CDR2 YSYEKL come from the germline V gene. CDR3 bases: TGCGCCAGCAGCCAAGAGGGGCCGCACAATCAGCCCCAGCATTTT. Encoded protein: CASSQEGPHNQPQHF.

V is TRBV28 and J is TRBJ2-7; 9 bases match TRBD1. The length of the CDR3 is 15 residues. Per germline, CDR1 MDHEN and CDR2 SYDVKM. The ends lost 6 bases at V and 0 bases at J; junction bases unmatched: 6. The chain's CDR3 is CASSPDRGSSYEQYF. For the CDR3, the DNA is TGTGCCAGCAGCCCTGACAGGGGGAGCTCCTACGAGCAGTACTTC.